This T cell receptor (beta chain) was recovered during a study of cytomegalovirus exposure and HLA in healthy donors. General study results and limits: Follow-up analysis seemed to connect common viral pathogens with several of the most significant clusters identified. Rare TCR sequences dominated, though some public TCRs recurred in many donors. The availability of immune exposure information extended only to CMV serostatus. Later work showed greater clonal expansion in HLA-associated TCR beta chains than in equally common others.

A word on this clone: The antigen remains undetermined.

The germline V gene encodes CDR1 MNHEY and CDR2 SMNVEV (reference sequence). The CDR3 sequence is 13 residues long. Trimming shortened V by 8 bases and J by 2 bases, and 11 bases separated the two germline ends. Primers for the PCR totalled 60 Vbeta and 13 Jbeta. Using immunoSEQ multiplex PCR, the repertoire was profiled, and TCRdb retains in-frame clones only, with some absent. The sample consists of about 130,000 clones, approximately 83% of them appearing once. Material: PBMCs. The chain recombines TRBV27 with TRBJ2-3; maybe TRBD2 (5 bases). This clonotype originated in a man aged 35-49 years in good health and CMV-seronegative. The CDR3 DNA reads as TGTGCCAGCCGGACTGCCTACACAGATACGCAGTATTTT. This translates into CASRTAYTDTQYF.